This TCR beta chain derives from a study of blood T cell repertoires in COVID-19 (dated by TCRdb to about 2020). Some background on the complete study: Collaborator samples came from the United States, Italy and Spain and covered acute and convalescent phases of COVID-19. The material from the prospective study consisted of cDNA or gDNA derived from T cells, B-cell-depleted T cells, or PBMCs. The dataset comprised deeply sampled blood TCRbeta repertoires from subjects exposed to, actively infected with, or recovered from COVID-19. The repertoires were made available in a free public database intended to serve as a resource for research on the immune response to SARS-CoV-2. The samples were drawn from the first 160 participants of the ongoing ImmuneRACE study and from 1,254 subjects provided by 6 global collaborators. Nearly every sample came with metadata listing a de-identified subject ID, COVID-19 status, age in years and sex. HLA class I and class II types, where available, came from metadata supplied by the sample provider rather than from assay-based typing.

V loses 0 bases at its end and J loses 7 bases; junction bases beyond the gene matches: 9. Taken from cysteine to phenylalanine, the CDR3 has 16 residues. Just CDR3 DNA is preserved here, 48 bases in frame from base 1. The germline V gene yields KGHSH for CDR1 and LQKENI for CDR2. Whole blood was collected in K2EDTA tubes by collaborating institutions according to the institutions' own protocols. For TCRbeta analysis, collaborator samples were shipped as frozen whole blood, as isolated PBMCs, or as DNA extracted from either sample type. TCRbeta CDR3 regions were amplified from genomic DNA by means of the immunoSEQ Assay, a bias-controlled multiplex PCR. In the paper's pipeline: The number of nucleated cells in each sample was estimated from the amplification of reference gene primers within the assay. To quantify the absolute abundance of each unique TCRbeta CDR3 rearrangement, sequence reads were collapsed and filtered. For each sample, productive Simpson clonality was calculated as the square root of Simpson's diversity index over productive rearrangements. Held by TCRdb, this immuneACCESS table contains in-frame sequences only and omits some clones. Under half of the omission traces to an unresolved V gene where checked; the cause of the rest is unknown. The V and J calls and the clone size are those of that table, but D and trimming were determined from the DNA. In this sample the table shows more than 250,000 clones, roughly 84% of which occur a single time. 1% of the sample rests with the top ten.

What the authors observed across the whole study: The quantity of clinical and demographic metadata differed by source and by participant and was supplied without curation.

Points on this clone: The antigen it binds to is not known. Base qualities were left out, and no much larger clone turns up one base away.

The origin of this receptor is a man in his fifties or sixties with active or convalescent COVID-19. This chain joins TRBV18 to TRBJ2-1, and 7 bases in between align with TRBD1. The material sequenced was peripheral blood. The CDR3 in this case is CASSPPLQGSGNEQFF. The sequenced DNA is TGTGCCAGCTCACCACCGCTACAGGGGTCGGGGAATGAGCAGTTCTTC.